Listed here are 20 T cell receptor beta chains from one sample, sequenced in a study of PD-1 blockade in classical Hodgkin lymphoma. Clones were sequenced by immunoSEQ multiplex PCR, and TCRdb holds only the in-frame ones, with some missing. The table lists 45,000 or so clones, approximately 73% of them singletons. Each patient's relapse followed autologous stem cell transplantation, and brentuximab vedotin exposure varied. The specimen comprised peripheral blood mononuclear cells (PBMCs), sampled at baseline. The receptors shown here come from a human donor with classical Hodgkin lymphoma.

This clone appeared once. The V and J genes are TRBV6-5 and TRBJ2-3; 7 bases map to TRBD2. Looked up from germline, CDR1 is MNHEY and CDR2 is SVGAGI. With V trimmed by 5 bases and J by 4 bases, 6 bases remained unmatched. This CDR3 comprises 14 residues. The CDR3 is CASSPRGGADTQYF. CDR3 sequence (DNA): TGTGCCAGCAGTCCCCGGGGAGGGGCAGATACGCAGTATTTT.

In this sample, this clone turned up once. This chain joins TRBV15 and TRBJ2-3; D might be TRBD2 (6 bases). The CDR3 loop spans 14 amino acids. Germline V CDR1 and CDR2: LNHNV, YYDKDF (reference sequence). V dropped 6 bases and J dropped 5 bases, with 15 bases sitting between them. The CDR3 DNA is TGTGCCACCAGTTTAGACGGGGGTGTAGATACGCAGTATTTT. Protein product: CATSLDGGVDTQYF.

The chain links TRBV9 to TRBJ2-3; D is uncertain. Germline V gene data show CDR1 as SGDLS and CDR2 as YYNGEE. The CDR3 totals 13 residues. V was clipped by 0 bases and J by 6 bases, with 8 bases between them. In DNA, the CDR3 is TGTGCCAGCAGCGTAGTGACAACTGATACGCAGTATTTT. Protein: CASSVVTTDTQYF.

The chain combines TRBV10-1 with TRBJ2-7; possibly TRBD1 or TRBD2 for D (5 bases each). V was cut by 10 bases and J by 4 bases, with 14 bases left in between. The CDR3 covers 12 residues. Germline V CDR1 and CDR2: WNHNN, SYGVQD (reference sequence). The CDR3 is CATPNGGYEQYF. Here the CDR3 DNA reads TGCGCCACTCCCAATGGGGGATACGAGCAGTACTTC.

V usage is TRBV6-5 and J usage is TRBJ2-3; 11 bases are shared with TRBD2. Per germline, CDR1 MNHEY and CDR2 SVGAGI. CDR3 size: 16 residues. V dropped 4 bases and J dropped 3; count of bases not matched to a gene: 6. CDR3 coding DNA: TGTGCCAGCAGTTCCACTAGCGGGGGCCGTACAGATACGCAGTATTTT. It codes for CASSSTSGGRTDTQYF.

This clone was detected a few times. The gene calls are TRBV19 and TRBJ2-3, with TRBD1 identical over 7 bases. In germline, CDR1 is LNHDA, CDR2 SQIVND (reference sequence). The J segment lost 1 base and the V segment lost 5 bases, leaving 6 bases of the junction unmatched. The CDR3 is made up of 15 amino acids. The CDR3 DNA is TGTGCCAGTAGTCTTCAGGGGGTAGGCACAGATACGCAGTATTTT. Translated: CASSLQGVGTDTQYF. Looking up the rest from reference TRBV19 and TRBJ2-3 gives the full variable domain: DGGITQSPKYLFRKEGQNVTLSCEQNLNHDAMYWYRQDPGQGLRLIYYSQIVNDFQKGDIAEGYSVSREKKESFPLTVTSAQKNPTAFYLCASSLQGVGTDTQYFGPGTRLTVL.

V and J are TRBV7-2 and TRBJ1-2; 8 bases map to TRBD1. Germline V lookup: CDR1 SGHTA, CDR2 FQGNSA. The CDR3 spans 15 residues. V shed 2 bases, J shed 7 bases, and the junction held 9 bases outside the gene matches. This CDR3 reads CASSLKAGGSGGYTF. CDR3 DNA: TGTGCCAGCAGCTTAAAAGCAGGGGGCTCTGGTGGCTACACCTTC.

This clone showed up just a few times. The chain links TRBV5-1 to TRBJ1-4, with D hard to call. Germline CDR1 SGHRS, CDR2 YFSETQ. V lost 0 bases to trimming and J lost 0 bases, with 3 bases between them. CDR3 size: 14 residues. CDR3 nucleotides: TGCGCCAGCAGCTTGGGGTCAACTAATGAAAAACTGTTTTTT. Translating it yields CASSLGSTNEKLFF. The complete variable domain, with remaining parts taken from reference TRBV5-1 and TRBJ1-4, reads KAGVTQTPRYLIKTRGQQVTLSCSPISGHRSVSWYQQTPGQGLQFLFEYFSETQRNKGNFPGRFSGRQFSNSRSEMNVSTLELGDSALYLCASSLGSTNEKLFFGSGTQLSVL.

The chain joins TRBV6-5 to TRBJ1-1, with D unresolved. This CDR3 comprises 15 residues. V was clipped by 7 bases and J by 6 bases, with 21 bases between them. Germline CDR1 and CDR2: MNHEY and SVGAGI. The CDR3 is CASTLGPRDLAEAFF. Written as DNA, the CDR3 is TGTGCCAGCACACTCGGGCCCCGCGACTTGGCTGAAGCTTTCTTT.

CDR3 region: CASSYDSLTEAFF. In DNA form, the CDR3 reads TGTGCCAGCAGCTACGACTCCCTGACGGAAGCTTTCTTT. V gene TRBV11-3 combines with J gene TRBJ1-1; D ambiguous. V gave up 4 bases and J gave up 8 bases, with 14 bases separating them. Germline CDR1 and CDR2: SGHNT and YENEEA. This CDR3 has 13 residues.

This chain joins TRBV19 and TRBJ2-7; tentative D call: TRBD1 (6 bases). CDR1 and CDR2 (germline): LNHDA, SQIVND (reference sequence). V lost 5 bases and J 1 base, leaving 9 bases between the germline ends. This CDR3 is 13 amino acids long. CDR3 DNA: TGTGCCAGTAGTTACAGGGAGTCCTACGAGCAGTACTTC. It encodes CASSYRESYEQYF.

Here the CDR3 reads CASSLDPGDTQYF. The CDR3 region has the DNA TGTGCCAGCAGCTTAGATCCGGGTGATACGCAGTATTTT. The genes are TRBV11-2 and TRBJ2-3; no reliable D call. CDR3 length equals 13 residues. In germline, CDR1 is SGHAT, CDR2 FQNNGV. V was shortened by 0 bases and J by 6 bases, with 7 bases between the two germline ends.

This sequence joins TRBV6-1 and TRBJ1-2; D gene uncertain. V was trimmed by 2 bases and J by 8 bases, leaving 12 bases between them. Germline values: CDR1 MNHNS, CDR2 SASEGT. The CDR3 contains 13 residues. The CDR3 loop is CASSEFDGLGYTF. Written as DNA, the CDR3 is TGTGCCAGCAGTGAATTCGACGGATTGGGCTACACCTTC.

This clone was counted only a few times. DNA for the CDR3: TGTGCCAGCAGTTCTAGGGAGGGGGCCAACGTCCTGACTTTC. It encodes CASSSREGANVLTF. The chain uses TRBV2 and TRBJ2-6, with a weak D call TRBD2 (5 bases). Germline V gene data show CDR1 as SNHLY and CDR2 as FYNNEI. The ends were cut back, 5 bases at V and 4 bases at J, with 9 bases in the middle. The CDR3 is made up of 14 amino acids.

This sequence joins TRBV11-2 and TRBJ2-7; 7 positions agree with TRBD2. The CDR3 runs 18 residues. V trimming: 5 bases; J trimming: 2 bases; junction bases outside the gene matches: 18. CDR1 is SGHAT and CDR2 is FQNNGV in the germline V gene. CDR3 loop: CASSARGVEAHWAYEQYF. The CDR3 DNA is TGTGCCAGCAGCGCCCGGGGGGTAGAGGCTCATTGGGCCTACGAGCAGTACTTC.

This clone was seen more than once but under ten times. The chain has TRBV25-1 and TRBJ1-1, with unresolved D. CDR1 MGHDK and CDR2 SYGVNS come from the germline V gene. The CDR3 runs 11 residues. V lost 1 base to trimming and J lost 6 bases, with 3 bases between them. CDR3 protein: CASSEFSEAFF. CDR3 coding DNA: TGTGCCAGCAGTGAATTTTCTGAAGCTTTCTTT. Based on the CDR3 plus reference TRBV25-1 and TRBJ1-1, the full variable domain is EADIYQTPRYLVIGTGKKITLECSQTMGHDKMYWYQQDPGMELHLIHYSYGVNSTEKGDLSSESTVSRIRTEHFPLTLESARPSHTSQYLCASSEFSEAFFGQGTRLTVV.

The V call is TRBV6-1, the J call TRBJ2-7; D is possibly TRBD1 or TRBD2 (5 bases each). V lost 3 bases, J lost 4 bases, and 16 bases lay in between. The germline V gene has CDR1 MNHNS and CDR2 SASEGT. The CDR3 covers 15 residues. CDR3: CASSDEPGGLYEQYF. The CDR3 DNA sequence: TGTGCCAGCAGTGATGAGCCTGGGGGATTGTACGAGCAGTACTTC.

The rearrangement joins TRBV25-1 to TRBJ2-3; the D call may be TRBD1 or TRBD2 (5 bases each). CDR1 and CDR2 (germline): MGHDK, SYGVNS. CDR3 length: 14 residues. The V and J ends lost 7 bases and 5 bases respectively, with 16 bases between them. The CDR3 spells CASTHRQRGDTQYF. CDR3 bases: TGTGCCAGCACCCACAGGCAGAGGGGAGATACGCAGTATTTT.

Note on this clone: Other DNA sequences of this sample code for an identical CDR3. The chain is built from TRBV5-1 and TRBJ2-5; TRBD2 aligns across 8 bases. V dropped 4 bases and J dropped 5; count of bases not matched to a gene: 7. CDR1 and CDR2 (germline): SGHRS, YFSETQ. CDR3 length: 14 amino acids. CDR3 sequence: CASSAGLEGETQYF. CDR3 in DNA: TGCGCCAGCAGCGCGGGACTAGAAGGGGAGACCCAGTACTTC. Using reference TRBV5-1 and TRBJ2-5 for the parts outside the CDR3, the full variable domain is KAGVTQTPRYLIKTRGQQVTLSCSPISGHRSVSWYQQTPGQGLQFLFEYFSETQRNKGNFPGRFSGRQFSNSRSEMNVSTLELGDSALYLCASSAGLEGETQYFGPGTRLLVL.

The V and J genes are TRBV27 and TRBJ2-7; 8 bases fit TRBD1. Per germline, CDR1 MNHEY and CDR2 SMNVEV (reference sequence). This CDR3 contains 15 residues. The J segment lost 2 bases and the V segment lost 4 bases, leaving 7 bases of the junction unmatched. The CDR3 DNA reads TGTGCCAGCAGTTGGACAGACAGGGGACCCTACGAGCAGTACTTC. Amino acids: CASSWTDRGPYEQYF.